This T cell receptor beta chain emerged from a study of blood T cells in healthy people across ages. As for the study in general: Template-switching capture recovered about one barcoded beta molecule per two T cells. Study conclusions and caveats: Strong correlation was found linking TCR beta diversity to naive T cell percentage.

The use of a sample-barcoded 5' primer and a J-beta primer mix characterized a second PCR of roughly 7 to 11 cycles. MiXCR, applied by TCRdb to the 5' RACE reads, yields one record per CDR3 protein. The repertoire holds approximately 1,100,000 distinct CDR3 sequences, with around 45% as singletons. Germline CDR1 is DFQATT and CDR2 is SNEGSKA (reference sequence). The CDR3 covers 15 residues. Trimming took 3 bases from V and 2 from J, leaving 15 bases between them. This clonotype showed up just once. The antigen is not known. This TCR came from a woman aged 55-75 years in good health. The chain is built from TRBV20-1 and TRBJ2-3, with D possibly TRBD1 on 6 matching bases. Sequencing input: blood. The DNA of the CDR3 is TGCAGTGCTAGTGAGTCCAGGGGCAACACAGATACGCAGTATTTT. Protein product: CSASESRGNTDTQYF.